This TCR beta chain was recovered during a study of cytomegalovirus exposure and HLA in healthy donors. Study-wide results and caveats: TCR beta V- and J-gene trimming, according to a later analysis, was linked to a missense DCLRE1C variant.

The PCR used 60 Vbeta and 13 Jbeta primers. Profiling relied on immunoSEQ multiplex PCR, and the TCRdb table lists in-frame clones only, not all of them. The data show about 170,000 clones, 80% to 90% seen once. This clone was recorded once. Its antigen is currently unknown. The CDR3 loop spans 15 amino acids. Germline CDR1 and CDR2: MDHEN and SYDVKM. The sequenced material came from PBMCs. This receptor was taken from a woman aged 18 to 35 in good health and CMV-seronegative. V is TRBV28 and J is TRBJ2-5, with TRBD2 matching over 8 bases. The J call may be incorrect, as the DNA end agrees better with TRBJ2-7. CDR3 protein: CASSLPGGGRYEQYF. In DNA form, the CDR3 reads TGTGCCAGCAGTTTGCCCGGGGGGGGGCGGTACGAGCAGTACTTC.